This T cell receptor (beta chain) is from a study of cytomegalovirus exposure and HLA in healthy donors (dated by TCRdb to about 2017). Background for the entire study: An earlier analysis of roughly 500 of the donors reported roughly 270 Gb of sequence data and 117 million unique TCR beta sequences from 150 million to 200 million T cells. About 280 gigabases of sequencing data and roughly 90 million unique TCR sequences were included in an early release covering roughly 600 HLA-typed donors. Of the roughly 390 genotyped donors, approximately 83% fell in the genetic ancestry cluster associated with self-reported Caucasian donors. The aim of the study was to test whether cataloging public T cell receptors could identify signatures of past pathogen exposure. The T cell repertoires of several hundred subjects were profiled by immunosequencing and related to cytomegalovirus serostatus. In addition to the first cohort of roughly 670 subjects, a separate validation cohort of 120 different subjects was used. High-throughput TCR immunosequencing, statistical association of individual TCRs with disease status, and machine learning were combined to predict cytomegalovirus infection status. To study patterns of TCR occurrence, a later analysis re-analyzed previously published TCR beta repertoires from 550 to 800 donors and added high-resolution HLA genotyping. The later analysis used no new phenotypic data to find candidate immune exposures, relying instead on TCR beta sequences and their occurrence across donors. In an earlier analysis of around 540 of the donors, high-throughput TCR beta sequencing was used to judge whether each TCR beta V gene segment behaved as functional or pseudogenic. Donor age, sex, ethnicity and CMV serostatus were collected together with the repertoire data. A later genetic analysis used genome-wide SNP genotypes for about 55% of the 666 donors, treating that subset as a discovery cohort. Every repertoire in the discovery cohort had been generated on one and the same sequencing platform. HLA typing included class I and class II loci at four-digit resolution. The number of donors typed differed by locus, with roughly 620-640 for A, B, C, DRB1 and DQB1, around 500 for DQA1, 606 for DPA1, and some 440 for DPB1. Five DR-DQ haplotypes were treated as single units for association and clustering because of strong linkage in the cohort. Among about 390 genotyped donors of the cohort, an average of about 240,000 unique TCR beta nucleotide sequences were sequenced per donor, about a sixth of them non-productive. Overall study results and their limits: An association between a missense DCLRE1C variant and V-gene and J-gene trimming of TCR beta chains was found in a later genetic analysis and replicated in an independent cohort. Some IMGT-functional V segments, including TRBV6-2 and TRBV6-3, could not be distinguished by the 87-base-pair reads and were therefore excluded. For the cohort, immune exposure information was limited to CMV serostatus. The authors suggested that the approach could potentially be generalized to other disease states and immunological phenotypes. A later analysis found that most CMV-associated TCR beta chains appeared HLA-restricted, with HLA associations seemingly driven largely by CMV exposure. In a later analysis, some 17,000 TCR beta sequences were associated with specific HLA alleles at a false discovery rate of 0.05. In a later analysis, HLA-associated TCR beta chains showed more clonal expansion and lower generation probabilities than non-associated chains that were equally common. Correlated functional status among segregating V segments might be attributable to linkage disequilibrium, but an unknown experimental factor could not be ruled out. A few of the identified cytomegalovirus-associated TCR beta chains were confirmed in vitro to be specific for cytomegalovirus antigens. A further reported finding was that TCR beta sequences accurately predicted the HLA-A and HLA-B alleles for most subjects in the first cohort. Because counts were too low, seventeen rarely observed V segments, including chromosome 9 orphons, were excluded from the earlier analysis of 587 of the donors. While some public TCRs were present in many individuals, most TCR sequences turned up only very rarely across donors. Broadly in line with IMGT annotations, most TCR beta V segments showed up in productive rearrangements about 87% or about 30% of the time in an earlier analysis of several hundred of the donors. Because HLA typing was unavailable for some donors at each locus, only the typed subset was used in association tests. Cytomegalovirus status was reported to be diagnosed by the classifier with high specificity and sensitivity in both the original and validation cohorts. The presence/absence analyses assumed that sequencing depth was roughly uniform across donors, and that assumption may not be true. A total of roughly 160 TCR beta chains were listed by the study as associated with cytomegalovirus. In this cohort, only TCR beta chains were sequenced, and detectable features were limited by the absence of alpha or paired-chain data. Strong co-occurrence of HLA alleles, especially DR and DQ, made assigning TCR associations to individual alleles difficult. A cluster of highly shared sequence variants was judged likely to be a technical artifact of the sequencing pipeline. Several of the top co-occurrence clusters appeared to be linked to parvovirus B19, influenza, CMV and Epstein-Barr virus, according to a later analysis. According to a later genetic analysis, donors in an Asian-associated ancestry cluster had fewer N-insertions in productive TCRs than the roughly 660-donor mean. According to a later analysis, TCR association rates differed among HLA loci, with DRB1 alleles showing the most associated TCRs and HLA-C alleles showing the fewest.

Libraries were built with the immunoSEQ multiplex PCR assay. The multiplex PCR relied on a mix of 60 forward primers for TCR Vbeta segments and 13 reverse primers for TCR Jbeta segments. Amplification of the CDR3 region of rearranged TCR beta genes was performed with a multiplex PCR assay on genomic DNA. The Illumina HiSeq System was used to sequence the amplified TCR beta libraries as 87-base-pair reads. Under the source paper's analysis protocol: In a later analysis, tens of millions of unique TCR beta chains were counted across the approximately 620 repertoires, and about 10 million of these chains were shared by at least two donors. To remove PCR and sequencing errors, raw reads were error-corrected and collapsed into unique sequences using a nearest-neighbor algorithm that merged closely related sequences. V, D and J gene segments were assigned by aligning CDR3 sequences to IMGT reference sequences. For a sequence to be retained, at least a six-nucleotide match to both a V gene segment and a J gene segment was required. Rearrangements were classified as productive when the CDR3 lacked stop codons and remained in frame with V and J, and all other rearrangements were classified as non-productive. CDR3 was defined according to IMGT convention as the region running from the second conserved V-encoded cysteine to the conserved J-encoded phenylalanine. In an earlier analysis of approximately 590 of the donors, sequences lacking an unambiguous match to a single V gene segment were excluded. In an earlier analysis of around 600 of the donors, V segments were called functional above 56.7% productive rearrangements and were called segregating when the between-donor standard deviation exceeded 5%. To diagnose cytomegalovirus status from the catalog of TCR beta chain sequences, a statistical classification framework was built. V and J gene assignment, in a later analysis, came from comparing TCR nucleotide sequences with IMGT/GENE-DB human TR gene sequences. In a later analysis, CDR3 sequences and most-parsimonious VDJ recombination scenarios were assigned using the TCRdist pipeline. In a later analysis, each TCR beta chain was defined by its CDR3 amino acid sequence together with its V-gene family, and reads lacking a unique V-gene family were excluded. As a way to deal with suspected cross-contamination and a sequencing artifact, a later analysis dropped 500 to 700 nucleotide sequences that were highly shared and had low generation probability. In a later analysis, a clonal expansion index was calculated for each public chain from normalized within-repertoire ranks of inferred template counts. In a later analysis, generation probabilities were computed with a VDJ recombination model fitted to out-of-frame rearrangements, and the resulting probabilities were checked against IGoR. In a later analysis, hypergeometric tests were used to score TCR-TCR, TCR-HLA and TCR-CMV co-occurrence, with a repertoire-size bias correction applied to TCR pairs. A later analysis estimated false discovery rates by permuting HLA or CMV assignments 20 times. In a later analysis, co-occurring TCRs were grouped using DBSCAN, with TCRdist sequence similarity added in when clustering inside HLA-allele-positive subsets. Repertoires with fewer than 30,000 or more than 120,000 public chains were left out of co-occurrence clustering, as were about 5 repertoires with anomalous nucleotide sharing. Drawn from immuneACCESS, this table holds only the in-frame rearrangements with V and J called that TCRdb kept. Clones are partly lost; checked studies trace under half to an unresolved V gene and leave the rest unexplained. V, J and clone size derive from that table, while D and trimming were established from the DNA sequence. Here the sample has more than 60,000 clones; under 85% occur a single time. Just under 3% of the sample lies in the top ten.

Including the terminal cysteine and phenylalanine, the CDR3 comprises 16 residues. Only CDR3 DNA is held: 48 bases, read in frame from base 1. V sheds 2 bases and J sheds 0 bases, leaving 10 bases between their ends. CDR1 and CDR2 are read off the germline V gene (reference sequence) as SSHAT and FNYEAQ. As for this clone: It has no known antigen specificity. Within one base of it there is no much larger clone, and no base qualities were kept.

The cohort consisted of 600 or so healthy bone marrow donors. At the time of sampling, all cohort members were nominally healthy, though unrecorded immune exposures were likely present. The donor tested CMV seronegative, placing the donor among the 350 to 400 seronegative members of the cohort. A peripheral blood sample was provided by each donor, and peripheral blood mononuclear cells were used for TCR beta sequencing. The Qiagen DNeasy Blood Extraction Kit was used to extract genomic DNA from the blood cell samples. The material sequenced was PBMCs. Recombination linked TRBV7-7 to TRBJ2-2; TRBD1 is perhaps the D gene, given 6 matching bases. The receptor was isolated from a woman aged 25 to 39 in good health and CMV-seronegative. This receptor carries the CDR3 CASSLSPGANTGELFF. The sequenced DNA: TGTGCCAGCAGCTTATCCCCAGGGGCGAACACCGGGGAGCTGTTTTTT.